This T cell receptor beta chain was identified during a study of T cell responses to AZD1222 COVID-19 vaccine (dated by TCRdb to about 2021). For the study in its entirety: AZD1222 recipients with second doses at about 4 weeks or about 12 weeks were pooled, because spike-specific TCR depth and breadth did not differ between schedules. A total of 233 trial participants underwent TCR sequencing, of whom approximately 200 had received two doses of AZD1222 and about 26 had received two doses of the MenACWY control vaccine. Trial participants were enrolled by age into 18-55, 56-69 and 70-plus year subgroups, with approximately 160, 26 and 62 TCR-sequenced participants respectively. Beyond this particular receptor, the publication reports: After two AZD1222 doses, spike-specific TCR breadth and depth were significantly higher than at day 0 and than in MenACWY recipients. Only 5 to 7 AZD1222 recipients were SARS-CoV-2 seropositive at baseline, limiting conclusions about previously exposed vaccinees. In the small 56-69-year group, the increase in depth fell short of significance, most likely because of low power. Participants were mostly white British and included more females than males, and it was suggested by the authors that clonal diversity may have been underestimated. The whole spike protein was spanned by vaccine-associated CD4 TCRs, and dominant responses were seen in regions 160-218 and 743-854. Epitopes outside the regions mutated in the B.1.351 and B.1.1.7 variants were reportedly recognized by nearly half of the unique spike-specific TCRs. Because no samples from the day 14 peak response were available, repertoires could be characterized only after the peak T cell response.

The CDR3 regions of human TCRbeta chains were analyzed by immunosequencing. The study's processing was this. TCRs in the repertoires were matched against a reference library of SARS-CoV-2-specific TCRs that had been generated with the MIRA antigen-specificity platform. Breadth was defined as the fraction of unique TCRs that were SARS-CoV-2-associated, and depth was defined as the fraction of total T cells that were SARS-CoV-2-associated. Using the MIRA data, each spike-specific TCR was assigned both to the spike region to which the TCR was reactive and to a CD4 or CD8 class. Log10-transformed breadth and depth values were compared by one-way ANOVA with Sidak's multiple comparisons tests. This is the immuneACCESS table as TCRdb keeps it, with only in-frame sequences that have V and J called. A part of the clones is gone; compared with another copy, unresolved V genes explain less than half, and the rest is unexplained. That table furnishes V, J and clone size, whereas the DNA furnished D and trimming. Counted in this sample were 100,000 to 150,000 clones; 88% of them appeared once. The leading ten clones occupy about 5% of the sample.

CDR1 LNHDA and CDR2 SQIVND are derived from the germline V gene (reference sequence). Including cysteine and phenylalanine, the CDR3 has 17 amino acids. Here the CDR3 DNA is all that survives: 51 bases in frame from base 1. V is cut by 0 bases and J by 0 bases, and the space between the germline ends is 12 bases. The sample's time point label is to be understood as: baseline before first vaccination. Samples from vaccinated people were obtained from the UK trials COV001 and COV002, which included a single-blind randomized controlled phase 2/3 trial of AZD1222 (ChAdOx1 nCoV-19) in healthy adults. Trial participant PBMC samples were collected at day 0 and day 28 after the second dose for TCRbeta chain sequencing. On this clone: The clone's antigen remains unknown. Qualities for individual bases were not recorded, and no much larger clone is one base off.

This material consisted of peripheral blood, taken on day 0 of AZD1222 vaccination. The rearrangement joined TRBV19 to TRBJ1-3, with TRBD1 perhaps the D gene, on 5 matching bases. This receptor was taken from an adult in good health. The CDR3 reads as follows: CASSIDLEGTSGNTIYF. The nucleotide sequence is TGTGCCAGTAGTATAGATCTGGAGGGGACCTCTGGAAACACCATATATTTT.